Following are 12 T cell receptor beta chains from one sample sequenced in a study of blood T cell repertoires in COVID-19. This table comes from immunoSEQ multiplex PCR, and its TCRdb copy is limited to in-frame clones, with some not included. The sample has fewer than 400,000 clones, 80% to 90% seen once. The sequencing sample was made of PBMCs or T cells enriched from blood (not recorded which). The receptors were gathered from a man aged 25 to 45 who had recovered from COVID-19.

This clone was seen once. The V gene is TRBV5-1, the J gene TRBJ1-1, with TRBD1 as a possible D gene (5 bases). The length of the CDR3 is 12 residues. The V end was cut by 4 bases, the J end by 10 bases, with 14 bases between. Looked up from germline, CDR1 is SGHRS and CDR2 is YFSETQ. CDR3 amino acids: CASSQPGIGAFF. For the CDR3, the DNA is TGCGCCAGCAGCCAACCAGGGATAGGAGCTTTCTTT.

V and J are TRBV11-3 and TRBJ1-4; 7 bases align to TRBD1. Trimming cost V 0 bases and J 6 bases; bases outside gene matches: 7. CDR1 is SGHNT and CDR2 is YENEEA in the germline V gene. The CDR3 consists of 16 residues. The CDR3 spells CASSLDETGCHEKLFF. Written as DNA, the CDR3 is TGTGCCAGCAGCTTAGACGAGACAGGGTGTCATGAAAAACTGTTTTTT. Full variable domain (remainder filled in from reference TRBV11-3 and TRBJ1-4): EAGVVQSPRYKIIEKKQPVAFWCNPISGHNTLYWYLQNLGQGPELLIRYENEEAVDDSQLPKDRFSAERLKGVDSTLKIQPAELGDSAVYLCASSLDETGCHEKLFFGSGTQLSVL.

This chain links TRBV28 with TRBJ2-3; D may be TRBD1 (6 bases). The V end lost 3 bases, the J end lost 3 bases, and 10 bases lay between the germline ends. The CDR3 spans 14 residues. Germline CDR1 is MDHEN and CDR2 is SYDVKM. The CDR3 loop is CASSFPGATDTQYF. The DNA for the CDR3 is TGTGCCAGCAGTTTTCCAGGGGCGACAGATACGCAGTATTTT. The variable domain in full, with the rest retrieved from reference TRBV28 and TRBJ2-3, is DVKVTQSSRYLVKRTGEKVFLECVQDMDHENMFWYRQDPGLGLRLIYFSYDVKMKEKGDIPEGYSVSREKKERFSLILESASTNQTSMYLCASSFPGATDTQYFGPGTRLTVL.

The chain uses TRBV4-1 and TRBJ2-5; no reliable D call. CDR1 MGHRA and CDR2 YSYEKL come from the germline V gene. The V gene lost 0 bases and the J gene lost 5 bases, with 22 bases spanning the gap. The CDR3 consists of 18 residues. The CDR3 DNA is TGCGCCAGCAGCCAAGAGCTCCGGTCCCGGTCTCCTCGGGAGACCCAGTACTTC. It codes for CASSQELRSRSPRETQYF.

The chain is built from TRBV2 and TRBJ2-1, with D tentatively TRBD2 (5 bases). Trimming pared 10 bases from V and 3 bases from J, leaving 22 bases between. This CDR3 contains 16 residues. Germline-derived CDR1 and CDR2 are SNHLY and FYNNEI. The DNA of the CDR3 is TGTGCCACTTCCTCACTTCTAGCATCAAGCTACAATGAGCAGTTCTTC. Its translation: CATSSLLASSYNEQFF.

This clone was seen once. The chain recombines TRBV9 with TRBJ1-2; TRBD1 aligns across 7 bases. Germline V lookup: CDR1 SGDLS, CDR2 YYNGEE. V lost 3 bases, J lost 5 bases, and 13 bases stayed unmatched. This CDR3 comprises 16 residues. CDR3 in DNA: TGTGCCAGCAGCGCTGGAAAGACAGGGAAAGGGTATGGCTACACCTTC. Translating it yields CASSAGKTGKGYGYTF.

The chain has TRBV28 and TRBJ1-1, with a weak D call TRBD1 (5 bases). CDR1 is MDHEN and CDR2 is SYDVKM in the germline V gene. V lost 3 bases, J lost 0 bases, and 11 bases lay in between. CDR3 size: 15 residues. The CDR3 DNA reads TGTGCCAGCAGTTTCGGGGGACGGTTGAACACTGAAGCTTTCTTT. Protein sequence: CASSFGGRLNTEAFF.

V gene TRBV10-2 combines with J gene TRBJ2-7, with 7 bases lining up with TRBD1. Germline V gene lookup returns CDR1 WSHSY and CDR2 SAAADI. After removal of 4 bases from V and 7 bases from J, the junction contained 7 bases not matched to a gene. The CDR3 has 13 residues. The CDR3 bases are TGCGCCAGCAGTGGGCAGGGGGTGGGGGAGCAGTACTTC. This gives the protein CASSGQGVGEQYF.

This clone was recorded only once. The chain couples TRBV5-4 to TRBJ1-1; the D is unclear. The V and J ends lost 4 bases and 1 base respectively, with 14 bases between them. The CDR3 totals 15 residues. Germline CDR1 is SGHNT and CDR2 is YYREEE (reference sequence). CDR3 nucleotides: TGTGCCAGCAGCACCCCAGAAGCGGGGAACACTGAAGCTTTCTTT. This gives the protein CASSTPEAGNTEAFF.

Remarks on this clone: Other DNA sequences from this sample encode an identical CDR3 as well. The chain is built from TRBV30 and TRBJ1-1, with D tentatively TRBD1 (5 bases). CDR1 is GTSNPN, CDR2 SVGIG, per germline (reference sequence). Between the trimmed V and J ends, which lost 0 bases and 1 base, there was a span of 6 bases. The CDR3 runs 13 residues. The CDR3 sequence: CAWSVQGNTEAFF. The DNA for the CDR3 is TGTGCCTGGAGTGTTCAGGGGAACACTGAAGCTTTCTTT.

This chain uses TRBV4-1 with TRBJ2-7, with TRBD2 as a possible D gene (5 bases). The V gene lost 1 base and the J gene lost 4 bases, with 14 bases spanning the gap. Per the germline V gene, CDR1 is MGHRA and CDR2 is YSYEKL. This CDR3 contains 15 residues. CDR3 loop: CASSQGRLGEYEQYF. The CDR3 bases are TGCGCCAGCAGCCAAGGAAGACTGGGAGAATACGAGCAGTACTTC.

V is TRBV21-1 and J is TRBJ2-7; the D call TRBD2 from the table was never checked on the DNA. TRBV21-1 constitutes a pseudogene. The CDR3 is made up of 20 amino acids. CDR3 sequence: CASSKAGTSGGANGSYEQYF. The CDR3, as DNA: TGTGCCAGCAGCAAGGCCGGGACTAGCGGGGGGGCCAACGGTTCCTACGAGCAGTACTTC.